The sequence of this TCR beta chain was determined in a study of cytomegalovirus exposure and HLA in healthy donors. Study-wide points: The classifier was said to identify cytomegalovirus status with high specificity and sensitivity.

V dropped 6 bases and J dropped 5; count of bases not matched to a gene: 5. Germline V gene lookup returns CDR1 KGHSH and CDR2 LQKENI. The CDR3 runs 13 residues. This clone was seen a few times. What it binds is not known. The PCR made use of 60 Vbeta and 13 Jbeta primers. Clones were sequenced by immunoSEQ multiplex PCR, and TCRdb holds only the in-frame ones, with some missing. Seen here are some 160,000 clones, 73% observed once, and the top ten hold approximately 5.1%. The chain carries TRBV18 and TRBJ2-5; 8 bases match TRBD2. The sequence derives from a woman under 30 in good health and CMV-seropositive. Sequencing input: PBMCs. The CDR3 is CASSSGGLETQYF. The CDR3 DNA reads TGTGCCAGCTCGTCGGGGGGGCTTGAGACCCAGTACTTC.